Shown below are 28 T cell receptor beta chains from a single sample sequenced in a study of CD8 T cells in Susac syndrome. Random hexamers were used to reverse transcribe an amount of roughly 0.5 to 1 ug RNA. One entry per CDR3 protein, called by TCRdb with MiXCR from the immunoSEQ multiplex PCR reads. The sample records some 250,000 distinct CDR3 sequences, 90% to 96% being singletons. The sample was CD4+ T cells from PBMCs. These receptors all come from a human donor with Susac syndrome.

J is TRBJ1-2 and V is TRBV3-1, with no clear D. CDR3 length: 13 amino acids. From germline, CDR1 is LGHDT and CDR2 YNNKEL (reference sequence). V lost 1 base and J lost 8, with 11 bases in between. This CDR3 reads CASSQGPVAGYTF. CDR3 DNA: TGTGCCAGCAGCCAAGGCCCCGTGGCGGGCTACACCTTC.

The rearrangement links TRBV7-8 to TRBJ2-7; D may be TRBD1 (6 bases). The CDR3 sequence is 18 residues long. Trimming removed 2 bases from V and 0 bases from J, with 20 bases in between. The germline V gene encodes CDR1 SGHVS and CDR2 FQNEAQ. This CDR3 reads CASSLRGTARGNSYEQYF. CDR3 nucleotide sequence: TGTGCCAGCAGCTTACGGGGCACAGCCAGGGGTAACTCCTACGAGCAGTACTTC.

This chain uses TRBV13 with TRBJ2-1; 14 bases match TRBD2. CDR3 length: 16 amino acids. CDR1 is PRHDT, CDR2 FYEKMQ, per germline (reference sequence). With 5 bases clipped from V and 6 bases from J, the junction kept 6 bases outside the gene matches. In DNA, the CDR3 is TGTGCCAGCAGCCGCCGACTAGCGGGAGGGGCCAATGAGCAGTTCTTC. Translated: CASSRRLAGGANEQFF. Full variable domain (outside the CDR3, taken from reference TRBV13 and TRBJ2-1): AAGVIQSPRHLIKEKRETATLKCYPIPRHDTVYWYQQGPGQDPQFLISFYEKMQSDKGSIPDRFSAQQFSDYHSELNMSSLELGDSALYFCASSRRLAGGANEQFFGPGTRLTVL.

The V and J genes are TRBV27 and TRBJ2-6, with TRBD1 matching 7 bases. The CDR3 extends over 15 amino acids. Germline-derived CDR1 and CDR2 are MNHEY and SMNVEV (reference sequence). Trimming took 5 bases from V and 4 from J; bases not matched to a gene: 5. The CDR3 loop is CASSLGTVGANVLTF. The CDR3 DNA sequence: TGTGCCAGCAGTCTCGGGACAGTCGGGGCCAACGTCCTGACTTTC.

This clonotype was counted a single time. The rearrangement joins TRBV11-2 to TRBJ2-7; D unclear. CDR1 and CDR2 (germline): SGHAT, FQNNGV. The V and J ends lost 1 base and 7 bases respectively, with 14 bases between them. The CDR3 runs 14 residues. The CDR3 reads CASSLGESVGEQYF. Here the CDR3 DNA reads TGTGCCAGCAGCTTAGGGGAATCCGTGGGGGAGCAGTACTTC.

The V and J genes are TRBV30 and TRBJ1-1; D uncertain. The CDR3 extends over 17 amino acids. CDR1 is GTSNPN and CDR2 is SVGIG in the germline V gene (reference sequence). Deletions cut 2 bases from V and 1 base from J, with 20 bases between. CDR3 in DNA: TGTGCCTGGAGTAGGCAGAAACTCACCAATTCGAACACTGAAGCTTTCTTT. Its translation is CAWSRQKLTNSNTEAFF.

This rearrangement joins TRBV6-1 to TRBJ1-5; no firm D call. Trimming shortened V by 1 base and J by 4 bases, and 8 bases separated the two germline ends. Germline CDR1 is MNHNS and CDR2 is SASEGT. The CDR3 has 14 residues. The CDR3 nucleotides are TGTGCCAGCAGTGAAGAGAGAGGGAATCAGCCCCAGCATTTT. It is translated as CASSEERGNQPQHF.

The rearrangement joins TRBV28 to TRBJ2-7; D is unresolved. CDR3 length: 14 amino acids. Trimming removed 2 bases at V and 11 bases at J, with 19 bases between. Germline V gene data show CDR1 as MDHEN and CDR2 as SYDVKM. The CDR3 is CASSLRAGRPSEYF. CDR3 in DNA: TGTGCCAGCAGTTTACGAGCCGGCAGGCCTTCGGAGTACTTC.

This chain links TRBV27 with TRBJ1-5; tentatively, D is TRBD1 (5 bases). The CDR3 consists of 14 residues. Trimming took off 5 bases at V and 3 bases at J, with 11 bases between the two ends. The V gene's germline CDR1 is MNHEY and CDR2 SMNVEV (reference sequence). The CDR3 sequence is CASSLRQFNQPQHF. As DNA, the CDR3 is TGTGCCAGCAGTCTCCGACAGTTCAATCAGCCCCAGCATTTT.

The chain recombines TRBV5-1 with TRBJ1-2; D gene uncertain. This CDR3 contains 17 residues. CDR1 and CDR2 (germline): SGHRS, YFSETQ. Trimming stripped 1 base from V and 1 base from J, with 17 bases between. CDR3 sequence: CASSLQLSGSLNYGYTF. The CDR3 bases are TGCGCCAGCAGCTTGCAGCTTAGCGGCAGCCTTAACTATGGCTACACCTTC.

This clonotype was seen once. The V call is TRBV7-8, the J call TRBJ2-7; 7 nucleotides match TRBD2. Germline CDR1 and CDR2: SGHVS and FQNEAQ. The CDR3 has 14 residues. After removal of 7 bases from V and 0 bases from J, the junction contained 6 bases not matched to a gene. This CDR3 is CASTERGNSYEQYF. The CDR3 bases are TGTGCCAGCACCGAGCGGGGCAACTCCTACGAGCAGTACTTC.

The CDR3 DNA follows: TGTGCCAGCCAGAGTTTACCCAACTCCCGAACCACAGATACGCAGTATTTT. Protein sequence: CASQSLPNSRTTDTQYF. The rearrangement uses TRBV27 and TRBJ2-3; no reliable D call. Germline values: CDR1 MNHEY, CDR2 SMNVEV (reference sequence). The CDR3 runs 17 residues. V dropped 8 bases and J dropped 2 bases, with 23 bases sitting between them.

The CDR3 region has the DNA TGCGCCAGCAGCTTGGCCCTGGGGATGAACACTGAAGCTTTCTTT. Encoded protein: CASSLALGMNTEAFF. The gene calls are TRBV5-1 and TRBJ1-1; D is unresolved. The germline V gene encodes CDR1 SGHRS and CDR2 YFSETQ. With 0 bases removed from V and 0 bases from J, the gap between germline ends came to 9 bases. The CDR3 extends over 15 amino acids.

This rearrangement joins TRBV5-1 to TRBJ2-7; a possible D gene is TRBD1 (6 bases). V was clipped by 4 bases and J by 3 bases, with 14 bases between them. Germline V gene data show CDR1 as SGHRS and CDR2 as YFSETQ. The CDR3 is made up of 14 amino acids. CDR3 loop: CASSVQGTLYEQYF. CDR3 coding DNA: TGCGCCAGCAGCGTGCAGGGGACACTCTACGAGCAGTACTTC.

The chain is built from TRBV2 and TRBJ2-7; 10 positions agree with TRBD1. The CDR3 totals 15 residues. Unmatched junction bases numbered 12, after V lost 6 bases and J lost 7 bases. CDR1 SNHLY and CDR2 FYNNEI come from the germline V gene. The CDR3 is CASRVRQGAQGEQYF. The CDR3 nucleotides read TGTGCCAGCAGGGTCAGACAGGGGGCGCAAGGAGAGCAGTACTTC.

The genes are TRBV30 and TRBJ1-2; the match to TRBD1 covers 7 bases. Germline V gives CDR1 GTSNPN, CDR2 SVGIG (reference sequence). Unmatched junction bases numbered 6, after V lost 2 bases and J lost 6 bases. CDR3 size: 13 residues. CDR3 DNA sequence: TGTGCCTGGAGTCCAGACAGGGCCAATGGCTACACCTTC. Translating gives CAWSPDRANGYTF.

The V call is TRBV30, the J call TRBJ1-3; 7 bases fit TRBD1. Germline V gene data show CDR1 as GTSNPN and CDR2 as SVGIG (reference sequence). J was trimmed by 2 bases and V by 0 bases; bases with no gene match: 4. CDR3 length: 15 residues. CDR3 sequence reads: CAWSVVRGPGNTIYF. The CDR3 bases are TGTGCCTGGAGTGTAGTGAGGGGGCCTGGAAACACCATATATTTT.

In DNA form, the CDR3 reads TGTGCCTGGAAAACCCTGCGGAGCTATGGCTACACCTTC. Encoded protein: CAWKTLRSYGYTF. The genes are TRBV30 and TRBJ1-2; D call uncertain. The V end lost 4 bases, the J end lost 4 bases, and 13 bases lay between the germline ends. From germline, CDR1 is GTSNPN and CDR2 SVGIG (reference sequence). The CDR3 contains 13 residues.

The chain couples TRBV7-9 to TRBJ2-2; a weak D match, TRBD1 (5 bases). This CDR3 has 15 residues. Germline CDR1 and CDR2: SEHNR and FQNEAQ (reference sequence). With 1 base removed from V and 6 bases from J, the gap between germline ends came to 12 bases. CDR3 amino acids: CASSLGQGGAGELFF. CDR3 bases: TGTGCCAGCAGCTTAGGCCAGGGTGGCGCCGGGGAGCTGTTTTTT.

The J gene is TRBJ1-5, the V gene TRBV24-1; D unclear. CDR1 and CDR2 (germline): KGHDR, SFDVKD. V lost 4 bases to trimming and J lost 4 bases, with 13 bases between them. CDR3 size: 15 residues. CDR3 in DNA: TGTGCCACCAGTGACCCCAAAGCCACGAATCAGCCCCAGCATTTT. This codes for CATSDPKATNQPQHF.

The V and J genes are TRBV7-2 and TRBJ1-5; 7 nucleotides agree with TRBD1. After removal of 1 base from V and 5 bases from J, the junction contained 5 bases not matched to a gene. The germline CDR1 and CDR2 sequences are SGHTA and FQGNSA. The CDR3 is 15 amino acids. CDR3 DNA sequence: TGTGCCAGCAGCTTAGGAGACAGGGCAGATCAGCCCCAGCATTTT. Its translation is CASSLGDRADQPQHF.

The genes are TRBV27 and TRBJ2-2; D not resolved. The CDR3 spans 13 residues. The V end was cut by 2 bases, the J end by 8 bases, with 9 bases between. Germline V gives CDR1 MNHEY, CDR2 SMNVEV (reference sequence). In DNA, the CDR3 is TGTGCCAGCAGTTTAATAGTGTCGGGGGAGCTGTTTTTT. It is translated as CASSLIVSGELFF.

The V and J genes are TRBV19 and TRBJ1-2; D gene ambiguous. The CDR3 has 13 residues. Germline V gives CDR1 LNHDA, CDR2 SQIVND (reference sequence). Trimming stripped 0 bases from V and 5 bases from J, with 7 bases between. The CDR3 region has the DNA TGTGCCAGTAGTATAGATCTAGGATATGGCTACACCTTC. Its protein product is CASSIDLGYGYTF.

The CDR3 spells CASSQGLADPYEQYF. The CDR3, as DNA: TGTGCCAGCAGCCAGGGACTAGCGGATCCCTACGAGCAGTACTTC. The genes are TRBV11-2 and TRBJ2-7; 11 bases line up with TRBD2. CDR1 is SGHAT and CDR2 is FQNNGV in the germline V gene. The V gene end was trimmed by 5 bases and the J gene end by 2 bases; junction bases not matched to a gene: 5. This CDR3 has 15 amino acids.

This clonotype was detected only once. This sequence joins TRBV20-1 and TRBJ2-2, with D unclear. Germline CDR1 DFQATT, CDR2 SNEGSKA (reference sequence). This CDR3 comprises 11 residues. Trimming shortened V by 8 bases and J by 7 bases, and 11 bases separated the two germline ends. The CDR3 DNA is TGCAGTACTCCTTGGGGCGGGGAGCTGTTTTTT. Translation gives CSTPWGGELFF.

The chain has TRBV7-9 and TRBJ2-1; D ambiguous. This CDR3 is built from 14 residues. The V and J ends lost 4 bases and 11 bases respectively, with 18 bases between them. Germline V CDR1 and CDR2: SEHNR, FQNEAQ (reference sequence). DNA of the CDR3: TGTGCCAGCAGCTCCATATCGGTGCTATTGAAGCAGTTCTTC. Amino acid sequence: CASSSISVLLKQFF.

V gene TRBV9 combines with J gene TRBJ1-2; TRBD1 might be the D (5 bases). Per germline, CDR1 SGDLS and CDR2 YYNGEE. Trimming stripped 0 bases from V and 7 bases from J, with 28 bases between. This CDR3 has 19 residues. CDR3 region: CASSVGPPSGGGEKGGYTF. In DNA form, the CDR3 reads TGTGCCAGCAGCGTAGGGCCCCCCTCAGGTGGAGGGGAGAAGGGTGGCTACACCTTC.

The chain employs TRBV29-1 and TRBJ1-1, with D unresolved. V dropped 8 bases and J dropped 7 bases, with 11 bases sitting between them. The CDR3 has 10 residues. Germline V gene data show CDR1 as SQVTM and CDR2 as ANQGSEA. CDR3 sequence (DNA): TGCAGCTCCGACCGGGGTGAAGCTTTCTTT. Translated, it gives CSSDRGEAFF.